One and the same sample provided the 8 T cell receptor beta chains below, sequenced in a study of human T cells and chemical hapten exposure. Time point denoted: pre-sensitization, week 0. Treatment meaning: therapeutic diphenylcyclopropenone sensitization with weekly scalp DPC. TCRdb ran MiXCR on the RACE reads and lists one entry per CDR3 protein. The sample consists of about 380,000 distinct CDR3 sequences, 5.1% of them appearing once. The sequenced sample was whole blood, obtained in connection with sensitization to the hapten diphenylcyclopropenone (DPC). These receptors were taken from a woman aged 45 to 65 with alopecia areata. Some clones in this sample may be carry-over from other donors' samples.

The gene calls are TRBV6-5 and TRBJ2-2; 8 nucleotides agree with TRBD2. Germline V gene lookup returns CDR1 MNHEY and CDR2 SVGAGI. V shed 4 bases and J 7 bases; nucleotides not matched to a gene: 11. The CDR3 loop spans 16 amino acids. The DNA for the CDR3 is TGTGCCAGCAGTTCGCTCCTTGGGACTAGGGGCGGGGAGCTGTTTTTT. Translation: CASSSLLGTRGGELFF.

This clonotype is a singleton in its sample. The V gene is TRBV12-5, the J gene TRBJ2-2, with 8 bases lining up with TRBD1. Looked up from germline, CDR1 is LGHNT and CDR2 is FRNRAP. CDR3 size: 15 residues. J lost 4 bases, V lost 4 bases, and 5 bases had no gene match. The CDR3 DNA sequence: TGTGCTAGTGGTTCGTCAGGGGGCGGCACCGGGGAGCTGTTTTTT. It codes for CASGSSGGGTGELFF.

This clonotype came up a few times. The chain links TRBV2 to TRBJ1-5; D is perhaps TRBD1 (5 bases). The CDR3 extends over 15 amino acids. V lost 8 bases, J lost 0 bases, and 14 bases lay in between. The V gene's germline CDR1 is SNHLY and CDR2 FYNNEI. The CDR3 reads CASLREGGSNQPQHF. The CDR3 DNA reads TGTGCCAGCCTCAGGGAGGGAGGTAGCAATCAGCCCCAGCATTTT. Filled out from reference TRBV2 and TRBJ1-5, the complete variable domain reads EPEVTQTPSHQVTQMGQEVILRCVPISNHLYFYWYRQILGQKVEFLVSFYNNEISEKSEIFDDQFSVERPDGSNFTLKIRSTKLEDSAMYFCASLREGGSNQPQHFGDGTRLSIL.

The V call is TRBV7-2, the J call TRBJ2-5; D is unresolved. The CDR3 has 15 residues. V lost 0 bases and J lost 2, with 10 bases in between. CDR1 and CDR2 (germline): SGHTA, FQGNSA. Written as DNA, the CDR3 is TGTGCCAGCAGCTTAGCGCTAGATTTTCAAGAGACCCAGTACTTC. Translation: CASSLALDFQETQYF. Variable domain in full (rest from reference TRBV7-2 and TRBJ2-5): GAGVSQSPSNKVTEKGKDVELRCDPISGHTALYWYRQSLGQGLEFLIYFQGNSAPDKSGLPSDRFSAERTGGSVSTLTIQRTQQEDSAVYLCASSLALDFQETQYFGPGTRLLVL.

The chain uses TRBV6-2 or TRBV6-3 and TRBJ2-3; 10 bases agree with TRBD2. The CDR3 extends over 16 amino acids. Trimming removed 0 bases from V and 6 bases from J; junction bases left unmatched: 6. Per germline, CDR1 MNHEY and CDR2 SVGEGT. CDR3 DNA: TGTGCCAGCAGTTACTCAGCGGGGGGGATCTTGGATACGCAGTATTTT. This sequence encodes CASSYSAGGILDTQYF.

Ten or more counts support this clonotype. The CDR3 DNA is TGTGCCAGCAGCACGCGACCGAACACTGAAGCTTTCTTT. Translating gives CASSTRPNTEAFF. The chain joins TRBV7-2 to TRBJ1-1; D remains unclear. V dropped 5 bases and J dropped 1 base, with 8 bases sitting between them. The V gene's germline CDR1 is SGHTA and CDR2 FQGNSA. This CDR3 contains 13 residues.

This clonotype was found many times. CDR3 sequence reads: CASSSRLGADTQYF. CDR3 nucleotide sequence: TGTGCCAGCAGCTCAAGACTAGGAGCAGATACGCAGTATTTT. The chain is built from TRBV7-2 and TRBJ2-3; a weak D match, TRBD2 (6 bases). Trimming pared 4 bases from V and 4 bases from J, leaving 12 bases between. Germline V gene data show CDR1 as SGHTA and CDR2 as FQGNSA. The CDR3 runs 14 residues.

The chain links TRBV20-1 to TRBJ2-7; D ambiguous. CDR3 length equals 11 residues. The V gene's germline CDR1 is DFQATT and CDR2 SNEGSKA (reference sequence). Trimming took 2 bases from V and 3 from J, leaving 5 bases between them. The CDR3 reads CSARLGYEQYF. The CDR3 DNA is TGCAGTGCTAGATTAGGCTACGAGCAGTACTTC.